These T cell receptor beta chains were read from a single sample in a study of blood T cell repertoires in COVID-19. Sequenced by immunoSEQ multiplex PCR; TCRdb stores in-frame clones only, minus some. The sample consists of hundreds of thousands of clones, about 85% of them appearing once. The sample comprised PBMCs or T cells enriched from blood (not recorded which). Source of these receptors: a woman in her 30s who had been exposed to COVID-19. Both conserved end residues are trimmed from each CDR3. Clone size appears in some rows only: once, few, many, or a class for an expanded clone.

V gene: TRBV6-6; clone size: .; CDR3 protein: ASSYSRVTNTIY
V gene: TRBV4-3; clone size: .; CDR3 protein: ASSPDLGGEQY
V gene: TRBV9; clone size: .; CDR3 protein: ASSVGLRGVIGFNNEQF
V gene: TRBV19; clone size: .; CDR3 protein: ASSTPKGGSSNPPLH
V gene: TRBV9; clone size: .; CDR3 protein: ASSVGIGSYGYT
V gene: TRBV29-1; clone size: .; CDR3 protein: SVPRTSGGTDTQY
V gene: TRBV28; clone size: .; CDR3 protein: ASTKTGTGVHNEQF
V gene: TRBV6-4; clone size: .; CDR3 protein: ATVQGLEAKNIQY
V gene: TRBV14; clone size: .; CDR3 protein: ASSLRTGGVGYT
V gene: TRBV6-4; clone size: .; CDR3 protein: ASSDSGLTNTGELF
V gene: TRBV7-2; clone size: once; CDR3 protein: ASSLNNRGAETQY
V gene: TRBV5-4; clone size: .; CDR3 protein: ASSPQTSSYEQY
V gene: TRBV28; clone size: few; CDR3 protein: ASSKRQGAST
V gene: TRBV28; clone size: once; CDR3 protein: ASSLPETNYGYT
V gene: TRBV3-1/TRBV3-2; clone size: .; CDR3 protein: ASSRTGGLSYT
V gene: TRBV27; clone size: once; CDR3 protein: ASSSGAGGGLYTSTDTQY
V gene: TRBV5-4; clone size: .; CDR3 protein: ATRGATMNTEAF
V gene: TRBV5-1; clone size: .; CDR3 protein: ASSFRGVSTDTQY
V gene: TRBV19; clone size: .; CDR3 protein: ASQKRGTTDTQY
V gene: TRBV12-5; clone size: .; CDR3 protein: ASGPNTGTVSGNTIY
V gene: TRBV19; clone size: few; CDR3 protein: ASSVDRAVQH
V gene: TRBV28; clone size: .; CDR3 protein: ASSYIGEPLGYT
V gene: TRBV15; clone size: .; CDR3 protein: ATSRAGTGFREAF
V gene: TRBV5-1; clone size: .; CDR3 protein: ASSLLSPRQETQY
V gene: TRBV6-6; clone size: .; CDR3 protein: ASSPVGASTYEQY
V gene: TRBV19; clone size: .; CDR3 protein: ASSPEDGASNQPQH
V gene: TRBV9; clone size: .; CDR3 protein: ASSSERQGGQPQH
V gene: TRBV7-8; clone size: once; CDR3 protein: ASSLAGGNYEQY
V gene: TRBV18; clone size: .; CDR3 protein: ASSPSGGDYEQY
V gene: TRBV5-1; clone size: .; CDR3 protein: ASGGVSGTLNEQF
V gene: TRBV24-1; clone size: .; CDR3 protein: ATSDPGGYQPQH
V gene: TRBV6-5; clone size: once; CDR3 protein: ASSRQENTEAF
V gene: TRBV18; clone size: .; CDR3 protein: ASSPQSLETQY
V gene: TRBV7-9; clone size: .; CDR3 protein: AIGASGPDEQF
V gene: TRBV7-9; clone size: .; CDR3 protein: ASSFLNTGELF
V gene: TRBV7-9; clone size: .; CDR3 protein: ASSSGWETQY
V gene: TRBV9; clone size: .; CDR3 protein: ASSVAGGAAEAF
V gene: TRBV3-1/TRBV3-2; clone size: .; CDR3 protein: ASSRTGLEQY
V gene: TRBV4-2; clone size: .; CDR3 protein: ASSQGIGGAAVNEQF
V gene: TRBV4-1; clone size: once; CDR3 protein: ASSLIGTTFNQPQH
V gene: TRBV27; clone size: .; CDR3 protein: ASRRGGMNTEAF
V gene: TRBV7-2; clone size: .; CDR3 protein: ASAGQPTDTQY
V gene: TRBV6-5; clone size: once; CDR3 protein: ASSYSTGAPGFGAF